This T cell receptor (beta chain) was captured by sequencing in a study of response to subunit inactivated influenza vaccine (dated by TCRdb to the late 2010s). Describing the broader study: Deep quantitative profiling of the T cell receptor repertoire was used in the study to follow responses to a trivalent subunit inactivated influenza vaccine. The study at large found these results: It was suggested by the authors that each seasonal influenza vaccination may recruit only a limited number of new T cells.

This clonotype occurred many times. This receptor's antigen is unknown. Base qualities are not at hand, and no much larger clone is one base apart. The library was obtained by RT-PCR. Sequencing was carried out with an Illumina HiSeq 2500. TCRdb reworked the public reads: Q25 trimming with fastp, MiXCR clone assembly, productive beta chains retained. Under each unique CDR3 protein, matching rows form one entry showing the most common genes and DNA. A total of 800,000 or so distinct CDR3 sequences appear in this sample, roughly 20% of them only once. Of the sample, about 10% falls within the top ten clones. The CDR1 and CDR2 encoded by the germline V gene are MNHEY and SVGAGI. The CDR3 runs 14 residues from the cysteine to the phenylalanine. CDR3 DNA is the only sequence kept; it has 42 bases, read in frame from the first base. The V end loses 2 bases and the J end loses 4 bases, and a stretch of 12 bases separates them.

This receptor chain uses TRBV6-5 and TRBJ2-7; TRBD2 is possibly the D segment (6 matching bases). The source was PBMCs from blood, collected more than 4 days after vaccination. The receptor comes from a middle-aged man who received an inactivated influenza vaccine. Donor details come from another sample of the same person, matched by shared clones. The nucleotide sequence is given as TGTGCCAGCAGTTACATCGGGAGTTATTACGAGCAGTACTTC. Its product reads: CASSYIGSYYEQYF.